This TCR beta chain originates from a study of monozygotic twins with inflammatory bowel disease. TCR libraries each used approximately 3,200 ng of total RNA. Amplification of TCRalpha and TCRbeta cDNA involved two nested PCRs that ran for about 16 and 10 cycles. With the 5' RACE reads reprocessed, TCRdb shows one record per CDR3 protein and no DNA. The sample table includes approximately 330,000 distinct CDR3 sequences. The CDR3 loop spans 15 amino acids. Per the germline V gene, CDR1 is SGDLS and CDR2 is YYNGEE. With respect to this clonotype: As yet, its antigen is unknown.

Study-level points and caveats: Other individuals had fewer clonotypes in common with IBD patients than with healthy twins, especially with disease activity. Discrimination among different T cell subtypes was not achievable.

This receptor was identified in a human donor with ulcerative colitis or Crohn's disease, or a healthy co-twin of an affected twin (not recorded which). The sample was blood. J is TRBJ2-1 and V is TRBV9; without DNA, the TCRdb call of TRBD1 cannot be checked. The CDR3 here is CASSVDPRTNNEQFF.